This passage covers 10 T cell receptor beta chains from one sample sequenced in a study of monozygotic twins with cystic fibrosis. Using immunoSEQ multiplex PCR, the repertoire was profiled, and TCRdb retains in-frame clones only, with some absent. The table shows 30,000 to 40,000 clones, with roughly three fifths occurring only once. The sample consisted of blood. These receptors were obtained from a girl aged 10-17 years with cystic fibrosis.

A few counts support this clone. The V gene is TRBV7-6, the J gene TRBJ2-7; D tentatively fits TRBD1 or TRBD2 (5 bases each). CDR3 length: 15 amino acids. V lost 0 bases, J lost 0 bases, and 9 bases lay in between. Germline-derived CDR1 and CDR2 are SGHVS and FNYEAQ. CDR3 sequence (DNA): TGTGCCAGCAGCTTAGCAGGGGACGGCTCCTACGAGCAGTACTTC. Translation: CASSLAGDGSYEQYF. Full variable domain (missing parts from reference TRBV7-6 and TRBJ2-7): GAGVSQSPRYKVTKRGQDVALRCDPISGHVSLYWYRQALGQGPEFLTYFNYEAQQDKSGLPNDRFSAERPEGSISTLTIQRTEQRDSAMYRCASSLAGDGSYEQYFGPGTRLTVT.

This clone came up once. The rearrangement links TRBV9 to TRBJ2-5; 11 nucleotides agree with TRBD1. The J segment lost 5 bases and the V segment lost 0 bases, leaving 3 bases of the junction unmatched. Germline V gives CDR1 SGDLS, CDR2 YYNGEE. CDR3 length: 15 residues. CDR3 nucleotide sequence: TGTGCCAGCAGCGTAGGGGACAGGGGGTTGGAGACCCAGTACTTC. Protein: CASSVGDRGLETQYF.

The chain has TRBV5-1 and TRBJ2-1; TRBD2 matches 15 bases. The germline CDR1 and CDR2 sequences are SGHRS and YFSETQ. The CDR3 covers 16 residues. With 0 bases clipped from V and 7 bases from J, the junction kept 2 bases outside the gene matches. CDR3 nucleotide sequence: TGCGCCAGCAGCTTGGTCGGGACTAGCGGGAGGAATGAGCAGTTCTTC. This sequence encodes CASSLVGTSGRNEQFF.

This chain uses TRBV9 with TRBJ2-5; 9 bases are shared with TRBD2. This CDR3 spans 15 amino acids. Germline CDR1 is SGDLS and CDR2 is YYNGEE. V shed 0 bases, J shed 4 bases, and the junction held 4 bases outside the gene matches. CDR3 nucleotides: TGTGCCAGCAGCGTAGGTAGTAGCGGGAGAGAGACCCAGTACTTC. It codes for CASSVGSSGRETQYF.

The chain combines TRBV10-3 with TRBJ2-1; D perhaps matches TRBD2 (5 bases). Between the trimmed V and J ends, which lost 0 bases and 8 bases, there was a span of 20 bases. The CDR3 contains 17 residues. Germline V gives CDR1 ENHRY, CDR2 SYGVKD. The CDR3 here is CAISESGPMKSGDEQFF. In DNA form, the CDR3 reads TGTGCCATCAGTGAGTCCGGACCCATGAAGAGCGGAGATGAGCAGTTCTTC.

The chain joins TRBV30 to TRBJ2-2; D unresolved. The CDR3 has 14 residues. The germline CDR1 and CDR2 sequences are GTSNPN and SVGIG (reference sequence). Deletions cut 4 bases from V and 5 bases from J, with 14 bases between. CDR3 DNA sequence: TGTGCCTGGAATTCCGTCCAGGTTACCGGGGAGCTGTTTTTT. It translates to CAWNSVQVTGELFF. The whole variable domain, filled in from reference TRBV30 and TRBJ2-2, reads SQTIHQWPATLVQPVGSPLSLECTVEGTSNPNLYWYRQAAGRGLQLLFYSVGIGQISSEVPQNLSASRPQDRQFILSSKKLLLSDSGFYLCAWNSVQVTGELFFGEGSRLTVL.

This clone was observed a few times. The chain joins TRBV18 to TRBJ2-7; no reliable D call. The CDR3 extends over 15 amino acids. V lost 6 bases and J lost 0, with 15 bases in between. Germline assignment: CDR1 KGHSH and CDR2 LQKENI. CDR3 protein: CASSPVPVSSYEQYF. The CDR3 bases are TGTGCCAGCTCCCCTGTTCCGGTGAGCTCCTACGAGCAGTACTTC.

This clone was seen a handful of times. CDR3 in DNA: TGTGCCAGCTCACCTGACGGGTACGAGCAGTACGTC. Translation: CASSPDGYEQYV. The chain couples TRBV18 to TRBJ2-7; no clear D. Deletions cut 3 bases from V and 4 bases from J, with 7 bases between. Germline loops: CDR1 KGHSH, CDR2 LQKENI. CDR3 length equals 12 residues.

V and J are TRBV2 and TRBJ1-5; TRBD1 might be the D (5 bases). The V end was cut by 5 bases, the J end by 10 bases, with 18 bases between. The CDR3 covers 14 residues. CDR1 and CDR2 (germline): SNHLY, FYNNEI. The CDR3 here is CASSQADTPSPQHF. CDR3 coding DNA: TGTGCCAGCAGTCAGGCGGACACCCCGAGCCCCCAGCATTTT.

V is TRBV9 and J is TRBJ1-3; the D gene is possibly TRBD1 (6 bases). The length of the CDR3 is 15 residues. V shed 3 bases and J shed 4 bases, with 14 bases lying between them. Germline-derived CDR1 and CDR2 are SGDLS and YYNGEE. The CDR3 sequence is CASSAGGAAGNTIYF. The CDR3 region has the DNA TGTGCCAGCAGCGCGGGGGGGGCTGCCGGAAACACCATATATTTT.